The clone carrying this T cell receptor beta chain has just one count. Germline V lookup: CDR1 LNHDA, CDR2 SQIVND (reference sequence). The length of the CDR3 is 12 residues. Trimming took 5 bases from V and 7 from J, leaving 8 bases between them. The sample belongs to a study of blood T cell repertoires in COVID-19. Overall study: The United States, Italy and Spain supplied acute and convalescent COVID-19 samples. Sample material is recorded as cDNA or gDNA derived from T cells, B-cell-depleted T cells, or PBMCs.

Repertoires were generated with immunoSEQ multiplex PCR, while TCRdb's copy carries only in-frame clones and drops some. The data contain roughly 30,000 clones, around 90% of them singletons. This TCR was sampled from a human donor in a cohort sampled during active COVID-19. The donor label of this sample is uncertain. The chain recombines TRBV19 with TRBJ1-4; no reliable D call. Sequencing was performed on peripheral blood. CDR3: CASSERGEKLFF. The CDR3, as DNA: TGTGCCAGTAGTGAACGGGGTGAAAAACTGTTTTTT.